Listed below are T cell receptor beta chains from one sample, sequenced in a study of blood T cells in healthy people across ages. One entry per CDR3 protein, called by TCRdb with MiXCR from the 5' RACE reads. This sample yields nearly 800,000 distinct CDR3 sequences, of which roughly three fifths are seen a single time; around a quarter belongs to the top ten. The sample consisted of blood. The receptors originated from a middle-aged man in good health. CDR3s include the opening cysteine and the closing phenylalanine or tryptophan. D genes are given only for firm matches. For some rows the clone size is stated as once, few or many, or as a class when expanded; others skip it.

clone_size: -
v_call: TRBV28
d_call: TRBD2
j_call: TRBJ2-7
cdr3_aa: CASSSVFSGRYEQYF
cdr3_nt: TGTGCCAGCAGTTCCGTGTTTAGCGGGAGGTACGAGCAGTACTTC

clone_size: -
v_call: TRBV21-1
d_call: -
j_call: TRBJ2-7
cdr3_aa: CAIPGPPHEQYF
cdr3_nt: TGTGCCATCCCCGGGCCTCCCCACGAGCAGTACTTC

clone_size: few
v_call: TRBV5-1
d_call: -
j_call: TRBJ2-5
cdr3_aa: CASSLGDQGMETQYF
cdr3_nt: TGCGCCAGCAGCTTGGGTGATCAGGGGATGGAGACCCAGTACTTC

clone_size: many
v_call: TRBV12-3/TRBV12-4
d_call: TRBD1
j_call: TRBJ2-5
cdr3_aa: CASSLTGGVQETQYF
cdr3_nt: TGTGCCAGCAGTTTAACAGGGGGCGTACAAGAGACCCAGTACTTC

clone_size: once
v_call: TRBV10-3
d_call: -
j_call: TRBJ2-1
cdr3_aa: CAISEGRLTYNEQFF
cdr3_nt: TGTGCCATCAGCGAGGGACGCCTGACCTACAATGAGCAGTTCTTC

clone_size: -
v_call: TRBV27
d_call: -
j_call: TRBJ2-3
cdr3_aa: CASSQQGFGTDTQYF
cdr3_nt: TGTGCCAGCAGTCAACAGGGTTTTGGCACAGATACGCAGTATTTT

clone_size: -
v_call: TRBV2
d_call: TRBD1
j_call: TRBJ1-4
cdr3_aa: CASSDGQGAFEKLFF
cdr3_nt: TGTGCCAGCAGTGATGGACAGGGGGCATTCGAAAAACTGTTTTTT

clone_size: -
v_call: TRBV20-1
d_call: -
j_call: TRBJ1-6
cdr3_aa: CSAREIRGGMANSPLHF
cdr3_nt: TGCAGTGCTAGGGAAATACGTGGGGGGATGGCTAATTCACCCCTCCACTTT

clone_size: -
v_call: TRBV29-1
d_call: TRBD2
j_call: TRBJ2-7
cdr3_aa: CSGGGPAGGSYEQYF
cdr3_nt: TGCAGCGGGGGCGGGCCAGCGGGAGGATCCTACGAGCAGTACTTC

clone_size: once
v_call: TRBV28
d_call: -
j_call: TRBJ2-7
cdr3_aa: CASSEQGGYYEQYF
cdr3_nt: TGTGCCAGCAGTGAGCAGGGGGGTTACTACGAGCAGTACTTC

clone_size: -
v_call: TRBV12-5
d_call: -
j_call: TRBJ2-2
cdr3_aa: CASGSDAGELFF
cdr3_nt: TGTGCTAGTGGTTCAGACGCCGGGGAGCTGTTTTTT

clone_size: -
v_call: TRBV20-1
d_call: TRBD1
j_call: TRBJ2-1
cdr3_aa: CSVIPGTGNVNEQFF
cdr3_nt: TGCAGTGTCATCCCCGGGACAGGGAACGTCAATGAGCAGTTCTTC

clone_size: few
v_call: TRBV9
d_call: -
j_call: TRBJ2-1
cdr3_aa: CASSVAWRGTDNEQFF
cdr3_nt: TGTGCCAGCAGCGTAGCATGGCGGGGTACCGACAATGAGCAGTTCTTC

clone_size: -
v_call: TRBV7-9
d_call: TRBD1
j_call: TRBJ2-5
cdr3_aa: CASSPHPAQGETQYF
cdr3_nt: TGTGCCAGCAGCCCCCACCCGGCACAGGGGGAGACCCAGTACTTC

clone_size: -
v_call: TRBV10-3
d_call: -
j_call: TRBJ2-3
cdr3_aa: CAIKTTGTDTQYF
cdr3_nt: TGTGCCATCAAGACAACAGGAACAGATACGCAGTATTTT

clone_size: -
v_call: TRBV14
d_call: -
j_call: TRBJ2-1
cdr3_aa: CASSPRLVSVNEQFF
cdr3_nt: TGTGCCAGCAGCCCAAGACTAGTCTCGGTGAATGAGCAGTTCTTC

clone_size: -
v_call: TRBV29-1
d_call: -
j_call: TRBJ1-1
cdr3_aa: CSANQGRRAFF
cdr3_nt: TGCAGCGCCAACCAGGGCAGACGAGCTTTCTTT

clone_size: -
v_call: TRBV7-9
d_call: TRBD2
j_call: TRBJ2-1
cdr3_aa: CASMVLAGGYNEQFF
cdr3_nt: TGTGCCAGCATGGTACTAGCGGGAGGGTACAATGAGCAGTTCTTC

clone_size: -
v_call: TRBV10-3
d_call: TRBD2
j_call: TRBJ2-1
cdr3_aa: CAIGGDWGDIEQFF
cdr3_nt: TGTGCCATCGGGGGGGACTGGGGGGATATTGAGCAGTTCTTC

clone_size: few
v_call: TRBV4-3
d_call: -
j_call: TRBJ2-1
cdr3_aa: CASSQEQLMYNEQFF
cdr3_nt: TGCGCCAGCAGCCAAGAACAGCTAATGTACAATGAGCAGTTCTTC

clone_size: few
v_call: TRBV13
d_call: -
j_call: TRBJ1-1
cdr3_aa: CASRWGERGAEAFF
cdr3_nt: TGTGCCAGCAGGTGGGGTGAACGGGGGGCTGAAGCTTTCTTT

clone_size: -
v_call: TRBV7-2
d_call: TRBD1
j_call: TRBJ2-7
cdr3_aa: CASSPAGQGFYEQYF
cdr3_nt: TGTGCCAGCAGCCCCGCGGGACAGGGGTTCTACGAGCAGTACTTC

clone_size: -
v_call: TRBV12-3/TRBV12-4
d_call: -
j_call: TRBJ2-1
cdr3_aa: CASSLGLGGAPEEQFF
cdr3_nt: TGTGCCAGCAGTTTAGGTTTAGGGGGGGCCCCGGAAGAGCAGTTCTTC

clone_size: -
v_call: TRBV4-3
d_call: -
j_call: TRBJ2-1
cdr3_aa: CASSQGPPRGKSSYNEQFF
cdr3_nt: TGCGCCAGCAGCCAGGGCCCTCCCCGAGGGAAGAGCTCCTACAATGAGCAGTTCTTC

clone_size: once
v_call: TRBV6-5
d_call: TRBD1
j_call: TRBJ2-1
cdr3_aa: CASSDYRGNEQFF
cdr3_nt: TGTGCCAGCAGTGACTACAGGGGCAATGAGCAGTTCTTC

clone_size: few
v_call: TRBV6-6
d_call: TRBD1
j_call: TRBJ2-7
cdr3_aa: CASSQDRADERYF
cdr3_nt: TGTGCCAGCAGTCAGGACAGGGCAGACGAGCGGTACTTC

clone_size: -
v_call: TRBV5-1
d_call: -
j_call: TRBJ2-2
cdr3_aa: CASGFPDSLGTGELFF
cdr3_nt: TGCGCCAGCGGGTTTCCCGACAGTTTGGGTACCGGGGAGCTGTTTTTT

clone_size: -
v_call: TRBV10-3
d_call: -
j_call: TRBJ1-4
cdr3_aa: CAISESNSAEKLFF
cdr3_nt: TGTGCCATCAGTGAATCCAACTCGGCCGAAAAACTGTTTTTT

clone_size: -
v_call: TRBV27
d_call: -
j_call: TRBJ2-7
cdr3_aa: CANRTRSYEQYF
cdr3_nt: TGTGCCAACCGGACGAGATCCTACGAGCAGTACTTC

clone_size: -
v_call: TRBV20-1
d_call: TRBD2
j_call: TRBJ2-5
cdr3_aa: CSATLAGGSREETQYF
cdr3_nt: TGCAGTGCTACCTTAGCGGGAGGCAGTCGGGAAGAGACCCAGTACTTC

clone_size: -
v_call: TRBV20-1
d_call: -
j_call: TRBJ1-6
cdr3_aa: CSARDPQGGFGLVSPLHF
cdr3_nt: TGCAGTGCTAGAGATCCCCAGGGAGGATTTGGTTTAGTTTCACCCCTCCACTTT

clone_size: few
v_call: TRBV5-1
d_call: TRBD1
j_call: TRBJ2-1
cdr3_aa: CASSLENRGHEQFF
cdr3_nt: TGCGCCAGCAGCCTGGAGAACAGGGGCCATGAGCAGTTCTTC

clone_size: -
v_call: TRBV29-1
d_call: TRBD1
j_call: TRBJ2-7
cdr3_aa: CSVARDRGFNEQYF
cdr3_nt: TGCAGCGTTGCCCGGGACAGGGGATTCAATGAGCAGTACTTC

clone_size: -
v_call: TRBV7-2
d_call: -
j_call: TRBJ2-7
cdr3_aa: CASTDYGEQYF
cdr3_nt: TGTGCCAGCACCGATTATGGCGAGCAGTACTTC

clone_size: -
v_call: TRBV14
d_call: TRBD1
j_call: TRBJ1-2
cdr3_aa: CASTPDRVVGYTF
cdr3_nt: TGTGCCAGCACCCCCGACAGGGTCGTTGGCTACACCTTC

clone_size: -
v_call: TRBV25-1
d_call: -
j_call: TRBJ1-1
cdr3_aa: CASSAFREPTEAFF
cdr3_nt: TGTGCCAGCAGTGCATTCAGGGAGCCCACTGAAGCTTTCTTT

clone_size: -
v_call: TRBV18
d_call: TRBD1
j_call: TRBJ1-2
cdr3_aa: CASSPLTPGQGFYGYTF
cdr3_nt: TGTGCCAGCTCACCTCTAACTCCGGGACAGGGGTTCTATGGCTACACCTTC

clone_size: -
v_call: TRBV2
d_call: -
j_call: TRBJ2-3
cdr3_aa: CASVKNPDTQYF
cdr3_nt: TGTGCCAGCGTCAAGAACCCAGATACGCAGTATTTT

clone_size: few
v_call: TRBV7-9
d_call: -
j_call: TRBJ1-1
cdr3_aa: CASSLSSTGTEAFF
cdr3_nt: TGTGCCAGCAGCCTTTCATCCACCGGCACTGAAGCTTTCTTT

clone_size: -
v_call: TRBV9
d_call: TRBD2
j_call: TRBJ2-1
cdr3_aa: CANSDSVTAWGRGRVNEQFF
cdr3_nt: TGTGCCAACAGCGACTCCGTAACGGCCTGGGGTCGCGGGAGGGTTAATGAGCAGTTCTTC

clone_size: -
v_call: TRBV7-3
d_call: -
j_call: TRBJ2-7
cdr3_aa: CASSPAVGSYEQYF
cdr3_nt: TGTGCCAGCAGCCCAGCGGTCGGCTCCTACGAGCAGTACTTC

clone_size: -
v_call: TRBV25-1
d_call: TRBD1
j_call: TRBJ2-5
cdr3_aa: CASSPDREGEQYF
cdr3_nt: TGTGCCAGCAGCCCAGACAGGGAAGGTGAGCAGTACTTC

clone_size: -
v_call: TRBV15
d_call: -
j_call: TRBJ1-2
cdr3_aa: CATSRGSGYTF
cdr3_nt: TGTGCCACCAGCAGAGGTAGTGGCTACACCTTC

clone_size: -
v_call: TRBV9
d_call: TRBD1
j_call: TRBJ1-2
cdr3_aa: CASSAFGTAVIGYTF
cdr3_nt: TGTGCCAGCAGCGCCTTCGGGACAGCCGTTATCGGCTACACCTTC

clone_size: few
v_call: TRBV5-1
d_call: TRBD2
j_call: TRBJ2-7
cdr3_aa: CASSLGRETYEQYF
cdr3_nt: TGCGCCAGCAGCTTGGGGCGGGAGACCTACGAGCAGTACTTC

clone_size: -
v_call: TRBV6-6
d_call: -
j_call: TRBJ2-1
cdr3_aa: CASSYSGESEQFF
cdr3_nt: TGTGCCAGCAGTTACTCCGGGGAGAGTGAGCAGTTCTTC

clone_size: -
v_call: TRBV7-3
d_call: -
j_call: TRBJ2-1
cdr3_aa: CASSWGLRDEQFF
cdr3_nt: TGTGCCAGCAGCTGGGGACTCAGGGATGAGCAGTTCTTC

clone_size: -
v_call: TRBV18
d_call: TRBD1
j_call: TRBJ2-5
cdr3_aa: CASLDDRGNKETQYF
cdr3_nt: TGTGCCAGCTTAGACGACAGGGGAAATAAAGAGACCCAGTACTTC

clone_size: -
v_call: TRBV27
d_call: -
j_call: TRBJ1-2
cdr3_aa: CASSSASGSYGYTF
cdr3_nt: TGTGCCAGCAGCTCTGCATCGGGGAGCTATGGCTACACCTTC

clone_size: -
v_call: TRBV9
d_call: -
j_call: TRBJ2-3
cdr3_aa: CASSVDVGATFTDTQYF
cdr3_nt: TGTGCCAGCAGCGTAGATGTGGGGGCGACATTCACAGATACGCAGTATTTT

clone_size: few
v_call: TRBV7-9
d_call: TRBD1
j_call: TRBJ1-2
cdr3_aa: CASSSDRDSDYGYTF
cdr3_nt: TGTGCCAGCAGCTCGGACCGGGACAGCGACTATGGCTACACCTTC